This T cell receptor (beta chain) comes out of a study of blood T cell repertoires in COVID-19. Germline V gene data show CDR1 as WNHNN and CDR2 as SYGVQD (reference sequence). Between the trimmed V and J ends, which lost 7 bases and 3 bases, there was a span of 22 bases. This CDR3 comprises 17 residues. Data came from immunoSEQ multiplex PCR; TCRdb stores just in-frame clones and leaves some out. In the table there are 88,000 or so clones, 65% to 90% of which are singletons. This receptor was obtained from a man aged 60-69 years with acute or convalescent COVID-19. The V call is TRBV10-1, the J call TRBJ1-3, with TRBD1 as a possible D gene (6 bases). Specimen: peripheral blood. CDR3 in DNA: TGCGCCAGCACCCTGAATCTTAGACAGGCCCATGGAAACACCATATATTTT. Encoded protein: CASTLNLRQAHGNTIYF.